The TCR beta chain under discussion was sequenced for a study of CD8+CD57+ T cells in acquired aplastic anemia. Study summary: The study obtained an average of roughly 3 ug of DNA from sorted CD4+ and CD8+ cells.

The sample holds many counts of this clonotype. Antigen: not known. General study findings and limits: Overlap between patients and controls comprised just under 30 CD8+ CDR3 sequences.

The TCR beta profiling, which covered VDJ combination and CDR3 sequence, was carried out using genomic DNA as the template. TCRdb fed the reads into MiXCR, producing one record per CDR3 protein. The sample includes around 250,000 distinct CDR3 sequences, roughly half of them seen just once. The V end was cut by 5 bases, the J end by 3 bases, with 16 bases between. The V gene's germline CDR1 is SNHLY and CDR2 FYNNEI. The CDR3 consists of 15 residues. The chain uses TRBV2 and TRBJ2-5; no reliable D call. The sample taken for sequencing was sorted CD4+, CD8+, or CD8+CD57+ T cells (not recorded which) from PBMCs. The sequence came from a human donor with severe aplastic anemia or a healthy control (not recorded which). This CDR3 is CASSSTGIPKETQYF. DNA of the CDR3: TGTGCCAGCAGTTCCACTGGGATCCCCAAAGAGACCCAGTACTTC.